This T cell receptor (beta chain) came from a study of PD-L1 blockade in urothelial cancer. Study-level information: Atezolizumab 1,200 mg was given intravenously every 3 weeks, starting 2014. Blood was analyzed 3 weeks (second dose) and 6 weeks after treatment start. Study findings and constraints: Durable benefit was linked to greater 3-week expansion of tumor-associated blood clones.

The assay was immunoSEQ multiplex PCR, and TCRdb's table has in-frame clones only and misses some. The repertoire holds 65,000 to 85,000 clones, with around 90% as singletons. Germline V CDR1 and CDR2: SGHTA, FQGTGA. Trimming pared 1 base from V and 8 bases from J, leaving 8 bases between. CDR3 length equals 13 residues. Time point of the sample: peripheral blood 6 weeks after treatment start. As concerns this clone: Its cognate antigen is unknown.

The receptor was derived from a woman aged 80 or older with urothelial cancer. The chain is built from TRBV7-3 and TRBJ1-4; D is unresolved. The sample in question was PBMCs, obtained around atezolizumab (anti-PD-L1) treatment. CDR3 amino acids: CASSLIPGEKLFF. The CDR3 region has the DNA TGTGCCAGCAGCTTAATTCCGGGGGAAAAACTGTTTTTT. Supplemented by reference TRBV7-3 and TRBJ1-4, the full variable domain reads GAGVSQTPSNKVTEKGKYVELRCDPISGHTALYWYRQSLGQGPEFLIYFQGTGAADDSGLPNDRFFAVRPEGSVSTLKIQRTERGDSAVYLCASSLIPGEKLFFGSGTQLSVL.